This TCR beta chain was recovered during a study of shared clonotypes between healthy human individuals. Study observations and caveats: Across a handful of donors, naive CD4 shared roughly 5%, naive CD8 about 3.2%, memory CD4 roughly 2.5%, memory CD8 around 0.42%.

Methods used by the authors: With immunoSEQ giving junction-only sequences and no quality scores, filtering differed. Produced via immunoSEQ multiplex PCR; TCRdb's table is partial and in-frame only. The D gene and trimming were derived from the DNA, and the V and J assignments and clone size from that table. The sample records 2 million to 2.5 million clones, about 94% being singletons. Comments on this clone: Its target is unknown. Other DNA sequences from this sample encode an identical CDR3 as well.

Into CD45RA+ naive and CD45RA-negative memory subsets, the CD4+ cells were split. The length of the CDR3 is 12 residues. With 5 bases removed from V and 5 bases from J, the gap between germline ends came to 9 bases. CDR1 is ENHRY and CDR2 is SYGVKD in the germline V gene. J is TRBJ1-1 and V is TRBV10-3, with a weak D call TRBD1 (5 bases). The clonotype originates from a man between 18 and 35 years old in good health. Sequenced input: naive CD4+ T cells sorted from blood. The sample's subset: CD45RA+ positively selected. CDR3 protein: CAISTGATEAFF. The CDR3 nucleotides read TGTGCCATCAGTACAGGAGCGACTGAAGCTTTCTTT.